A selection of T cell receptor beta chains follows, all from one sample in a study of cytomegalovirus exposure and HLA in healthy donors. Sequencing was performed with immunoSEQ multiplex PCR; in TCRdb, only in-frame clones are kept and a portion is missing. The sample carries about 300,000 clones, about nine tenths recorded once. Sequences were obtained from PBMCs. Receptor source: a man aged 40-55 years in good health and CMV-seropositive. CDR3s include the opening cysteine and the closing phenylalanine or tryptophan. D genes are given only for firm matches. Expanded clones get a size class; other rows say once, few or many, or leave the size out.

TRBV2	TRBD1	-	TRBJ1-1	TGTGCCAGCAGTGTGGAGGGGGCGCGTGACACTGAAGCTTTCTTT	CASSVEGARDTEAFF
TRBV5-4	TRBD2	-	TRBJ2-1	TGTGCCAGCAGCTTGCCTAGCGGGAGGGCCTACAATGAGCAGTTCTTC	CASSLPSGRAYNEQFF
TRBV9	-	-	TRBJ2-3	TGTGCCAGCAGCGAGCGGGTCGTTACAGATACGCAGTATTTT	CASSERVVTDTQYF
TRBV27	TRBD1	-	TRBJ1-2	TGTGCCAGCAGTGCGACAGGGGGCCATGGCTACACCTTC	CASSATGGHGYTF
TRBV4-1	-	-	TRBJ1-1	TGCGCCAGCAGCCAAGATTCGGGATTGAGGAACACTGAAGCTTTCTTT	CASSQDSGLRNTEAFF
TRBV7-3	-	-	TRBJ2-3	TGTGCCAGCAGCTTAACCAGGGGAGGCACAGATACGCAGTATTTT	CASSLTRGGTDTQYF
TRBV11-2	-	-	TRBJ2-1	TGTGCCAGCAGCTTAGCCGGGGGATCCTACAATGAGCAGTTCTTC	CASSLAGGSYNEQFF
TRBV9	TRBD2	-	TRBJ2-7	TGTGCCAGCAGCCGTACTAGCGAAGACGAGCAGTACTTC	CASSRTSEDEQYF
TRBV11-2	-	-	TRBJ2-7	TGTGCCAGCAGCGACGACTTGTCCTACGAGCAGTACTTC	CASSDDLSYEQYF
TRBV25-1	-	-	TRBJ1-1	TGTGCCAGCAGTCCCCTTACAGGTATACTGAACACTAAAGCTTTCTTT	CASSPLTGILNTKAFF
TRBV6-4	TRBD1	-	TRBJ2-3	TGTGCCAGCAGTCGACAGGGATCCCCCACAGATACGCAGTATTTT	CASSRQGSPTDTQYF
TRBV7-9	-	-	TRBJ1-6	TGTGCCAGCAGCTCGGCGTGGGGCGACTATAATTCACCCCTCCACTTT	CASSSAWGDYNSPLHF
TRBV28	-	-	TRBJ2-1	TGTGCCAGCAGATACGTACCACACGAAAATTCCTACAATGAGCAGTTCTTC	CASRYVPHENSYNEQFF
TRBV9	-	-	TRBJ1-1	TGTGCCAGCAGCGTAAATAGCCGATTCAACACTGAAGCTTTCTTT	CASSVNSRFNTEAFF
TRBV25-1	TRBD1	once	TRBJ1-5	TGTGCCTCTGCCGGGACAGGGGGCGAAGGCAATCAGCCCCAGCATTTT	CASAGTGGEGNQPQHF
TRBV28	TRBD1	-	TRBJ2-2	TGTGCCAGCAGTGACCGGGACAGCCTCACCGGGGAGCTGTTTTTT	CASSDRDSLTGELFF
TRBV2	TRBD1	once	TRBJ1-2	TGTGCCAGCAGTCGAGGACAGGTCGTTTATGGCTACACCTTC	CASSRGQVVYGYTF
TRBV7-6	TRBD2	-	TRBJ2-1	TGTGCCAGCAGCTTTCCTAGCGGGAGCCCCTACAATGAGCAGTTCTTC	CASSFPSGSPYNEQFF
TRBV7-9	TRBD1	-	TRBJ1-3	TGTGCCAGCAGTTATCCGGGACAGGGGGCGGAGAGCTCTGGAAACACCATATATTTT	CASSYPGQGAESSGNTIYF
TRBV5-4	-	few	TRBJ2-2	TGTGCCAGCAGCGCCAGGGGCCGGAACACCGGGGAGCTGTTTTTT	CASSARGRNTGELFF
TRBV12-5	TRBD1	once	TRBJ1-2	TGTGCTAGTGGTTTACTCGTACCGGGACAGGAGAACTATGGCTACACCTTC	CASGLLVPGQENYGYTF
TRBV30	TRBD1	-	TRBJ1-5	TGTGCCTGGAGTTTTCGACAGGGTATCTATAGCAATCAGCCCCAGCATTTT	CAWSFRQGIYSNQPQHF
TRBV29-1	-	-	TRBJ1-2	TGCAGCGTTGGCGTTTCGGATGGCTACACCTTC	CSVGVSDGYTF
TRBV6-5	-	-	TRBJ2-7	TGTGCCAGCAGCCTCGATGGCGGCCCGCAATACGAGCAGTACTTC	CASSLDGGPQYEQYF
TRBV7-9	-	-	TRBJ2-7	TGTGCCAGCAGCCCGGGTTTCTACGAGCAGTACTTC	CASSPGFYEQYF
TRBV6-6	-	-	TRBJ1-5	TGTGCCAGCAGCCGGGATGGTAGCAATCAGCCCCAGCATTTT	CASSRDGSNQPQHF
TRBV28	TRBD1	-	TRBJ1-2	TGTGCCAGCACCCCCGGCTACAGGGGGCGCGTCTATGGCTACACCTTC	CASTPGYRGRVYGYTF
TRBV7-3	-	-	TRBJ2-6	TGTGCCAGCAGCTTAATAGGGACAACCTCTGGGGCCAACGTCCTGACTTTC	CASSLIGTTSGANVLTF
TRBV7-3	TRBD2	once	TRBJ2-1	TGTGCCAGCAGCCCGCAACTAGCGGGAGGACACAATGAGCAGTTCTTC	CASSPQLAGGHNEQFF
TRBV6-6	-	-	TRBJ1-4	TGTGCCAGCAAGGGGCCCGGCACTAATGAAAAACTGTTTTTT	CASKGPGTNEKLFF
TRBV27	TRBD1	-	TRBJ2-2	TGTGCCAGCAGTCCGATGGGACAGGGGGGGAACACCGGGGAGCTGTTTTTT	CASSPMGQGGNTGELFF
TRBV4-1	TRBD1	-	TRBJ2-2	TGCGCCAGCAGCCAAGAAATGGGACAGGGTGCGAACACCGGGGAGCTGTTTTTT	CASSQEMGQGANTGELFF
TRBV4-1	TRBD2	few	TRBJ2-7	TGCGCCAGCAGCCAAGATAGACTAGCGGGACTTCTTGCCTACGAGCAGTACTTC	CASSQDRLAGLLAYEQYF
TRBV2	-	-	TRBJ2-7	TGTGCCAGCAGTGAAGGGCTAGAGCCCTACGAGCAGTACTTC	CASSEGLEPYEQYF
TRBV7-6	-	-	TRBJ1-1	TGTGCCAGCAGCTTAGACAGGGAGAACACTGAAGCTTTCTTT	CASSLDRENTEAFF
TRBV28	TRBD1	-	TRBJ2-3	TGTGCCAGCTGGGTGGGGACAGGGGTCACAGATACGCAGTATTTT	CASWVGTGVTDTQYF
TRBV19	TRBD2	once	TRBJ2-2	TGTGCCAGTCAGAGCGGGCTCGGACTAGCTACCGAAAGGGTCTCCGGGGAGCTGTTTTTT	CASQSGLGLATERVSGELFF
TRBV7-6	-	-	TRBJ2-1	TGTGCCAGCAGCATGAGGACGGGAGCCTCGGATGAGCAGTTCTTC	CASSMRTGASDEQFF
TRBV5-1	TRBD2	once	TRBJ2-5	TGCGCCAGCAGCCGTCTCCCTCAGACTAGCGGAGTCCAAGAGACCCAGTACTTC	CASSRLPQTSGVQETQYF
TRBV7-8	-	-	TRBJ2-7	TGTGCCAGCAGCTTAGCGTCGGGGTCAAACTACGAGCAGTACTTC	CASSLASGSNYEQYF
TRBV19	TRBD1	-	TRBJ1-2	TGTGCCAGTAGGCTAAGGACAGGGGAACATGGCTACACCTTC	CASRLRTGEHGYTF
TRBV15	TRBD1	-	TRBJ1-2	TGTGCCACCAGCAGAGGGACAGGGGACTATGGCTACACCTTC	CATSRGTGDYGYTF
TRBV15	-	-	TRBJ2-7	TGTGCCACCAGCAGAGTGACTATCAGTGGACGGCGGTACGAGCAGTACTTC	CATSRVTISGRRYEQYF
TRBV7-2	TRBD1	-	TRBJ1-5	TGTGCCAGCAGCACGGGACAGGGAGTCAATCAGCCCCAGCATTTT	CASSTGQGVNQPQHF
TRBV5-1	TRBD1	-	TRBJ1-2	TGCGCCAGCAGCGCCGGGACAGCTCAGGTCTATGGCTACACCTTC	CASSAGTAQVYGYTF